Following are 14 T cell receptor beta chains from one sample sequenced in a study of blood T cell repertoires in COVID-19. Produced via immunoSEQ multiplex PCR; TCRdb's table is partial and in-frame only. The sample lists about 260,000 clones; 85% to 90% were seen once. The sequencing sample was made of peripheral blood. The source of these receptors is a woman aged 40 to 50 who had recovered from COVID-19.

The gene calls are TRBV29-1 and TRBJ1-2; 7 bases line up with TRBD1. With V trimmed by 3 bases and J by 6 bases, 13 bases remained unmatched. The CDR3 length is 15 residues. Germline loops: CDR1 SQVTM, CDR2 ANQGSEA. In DNA, the CDR3 is TGCAGCGTTGAGGGACAGAGTGGAACCCTTGATGGCTACACCTTC. Encoded protein: CSVEGQSGTLDGYTF. Supplemented by reference TRBV29-1 and TRBJ1-2, the full variable domain reads SAVISQKPSRDICQRGTSLTIQCQVDSQVTMMFWYRQQPGQSLTLIATANQGSEATYESGFVIDKFPISRPNLTFSTLTVSNMSPEDSSIYLCSVEGQSGTLDGYTFGSGTRLTVV.

This chain links TRBV19 with TRBJ2-2, with D possibly matching TRBD1 (6 bases). V was cut by 3 bases and J by 4 bases, with 18 bases left in between. CDR1 LNHDA and CDR2 SQIVND come from the germline V gene (reference sequence). The CDR3 is made up of 17 amino acids. The CDR3 is CASSITTGVWTTGELFF. CDR3 bases: TGTGCCAGTAGTATTACGACAGGAGTTTGGACCACCGGGGAGCTGTTTTTT.

With regard to this clone: A single base separates this from a much larger clone, so it may be a read error. The chain employs TRBV9 and TRBJ2-3; possibly TRBD1 for D (5 bases). This CDR3 has 12 amino acids. V shed 4 bases and J shed 4 bases, with 7 bases lying between them. Germline V gene lookup returns CDR1 SGDLS and CDR2 YYNGEE. The CDR3, as DNA: TGTGCCAGCAGCCAGGGATCAGATACGCAGTATTTT. It is translated as CASSQGSDTQYF.

The CDR3 loop is CASTGKIMAGHEQYF. CDR3 nucleotide sequence: TGTGCCAGCACCGGGAAGATCATGGCCGGACACGAGCAGTACTTC. The chain combines TRBV2 with TRBJ2-7; D is possibly TRBD2 (5 bases). Germline V gene lookup returns CDR1 SNHLY and CDR2 FYNNEI. The ends were cut back, 7 bases at V and 5 bases at J, with 21 bases in the middle. This CDR3 has 15 residues.

This sequence joins TRBV6-5 and TRBJ1-5; D unresolved. The germline V and J ends were trimmed by 0 bases and 7 bases, with 16 bases remaining between them. The CDR3 covers 16 residues. Per germline, CDR1 MNHEY and CDR2 SVGAGI. CDR3 loop: CASSYSPGPPGQPQHF. The CDR3 coding sequence is TGTGCCAGCAGTTACTCACCGGGCCCACCGGGGCAGCCCCAGCATTTT.

V gene TRBV20-1 combines with J gene TRBJ2-3; D may be TRBD2 (6 bases). Per germline, CDR1 DFQATT and CDR2 SNEGSKA (reference sequence). CDR3 length: 11 residues. The V gene lost 6 bases and the J gene lost 10 bases, with 14 bases spanning the gap. CDR3 sequence reads: CSARDFPAQYF. The DNA of the CDR3 is TGCAGTGCCAGGGACTTCCCGGCGCAGTATTTT.

The V call is TRBV7-9, the J call TRBJ2-7, with TRBD1 identical over 7 bases. The junction had 10 bases not matched to a gene; V was cut back by 4 bases and J by 1 base. This CDR3 spans 16 amino acids. Germline values: CDR1 SEHNR, CDR2 FQNEAQ (reference sequence). This chain's CDR3 is CASSSPRTGVSYEQYF. CDR3 nucleotide sequence: TGTGCCAGCAGCTCTCCGAGAACAGGGGTTTCCTACGAGCAGTACTTC.

This clone was detected only once. The V call is TRBV6-5, the J call TRBJ1-6; TRBD1 matches at 8 bases. The J segment lost 10 bases and the V segment lost 6 bases, leaving 11 bases of the junction unmatched. The germline V gene has CDR1 MNHEY and CDR2 SVGAGI. CDR3 length: 15 amino acids. In DNA, the CDR3 is TGTGCCAGCAGAGCCCTGACAGGGGCAGGGTCACCCCTCCACTTT. Translated, it gives CASRALTGAGSPLHF.

This rearrangement joins TRBV7-8 to TRBJ1-2; 8 positions match TRBD1. Per the germline V gene, CDR1 is SGHVS and CDR2 is FQNEAQ. The CDR3 is 16 amino acids. With V trimmed by 5 bases and J by 5 bases, 13 bases remained unmatched. The CDR3, as DNA: TGTGCCAGCAGCCCCATAGGGGGGACAGGATGGTATGGCTACACCTTC. Its protein product is CASSPIGGTGWYGYTF.

The rearrangement links TRBV2 to TRBJ1-1; D possibly corresponds to TRBD1 (6 bases). CDR3 size: 18 residues. The germline V gene encodes CDR1 SNHLY and CDR2 FYNNEI. V was clipped by 1 base and J by 5 bases, with 23 bases between them. CDR3 DNA: TGTGCCAGCAGTGAAGAAGGGGGAGGGTATGGCGCGACTACTGAAGCTTTCTTT. Translated, it gives CASSEEGGGYGATTEAFF.

The rearrangement uses TRBV6-1 and TRBJ2-3, with 11 positions matching TRBD2. Germline assignment: CDR1 MNHNS and CDR2 SASEGT. This CDR3 has 18 amino acids. J gave up 2 bases and V 4 bases, and 11 bases lay outside the gene matches. The CDR3 sequence: CASSALAGGLETTDTQYF. As DNA, the CDR3 is TGTGCCAGCAGTGCGCTAGCGGGGGGACTCGAGACCACAGATACGCAGTATTTT.

This chain uses TRBV27 with TRBJ2-1; 16 positions match TRBD2. This CDR3 spans 19 amino acids. V dropped 9 bases and J dropped 6; count of bases not matched to a gene: 17. Per the germline V gene, CDR1 is MNHEY and CDR2 is SMNVEV (reference sequence). CDR3 sequence (DNA): TGTGCCAGTCCGACTCTGGGACTAGCGGGGGGGACCCCCTGCAATGAGCAGTTCTTC. Translating it yields CASPTLGLAGGTPCNEQFF.

The chain carries TRBV6-5 and TRBJ2-1; D possibly corresponds to TRBD2 (6 bases). Germline V gives CDR1 MNHEY, CDR2 SVGAGI. This CDR3 is built from 14 residues. V lost 6 bases, J lost 8 bases, and 17 bases lay in between. In DNA, the CDR3 is TGTGCCAGCAGCTCCCCTAGCGAGAAGGATGAGCAGTTCTTC. Residues: CASSSPSEKDEQFF.

The J gene is TRBJ2-7, the V gene TRBV27; the D gene is possibly TRBD2 (5 bases). Germline CDR1 reads MNHEY; CDR2 reads SMNVEV (reference sequence). Between the trimmed V and J ends, which lost 2 bases and 7 bases, there was a span of 12 bases. This CDR3 has 13 amino acids. The CDR3, as DNA: TGTGCCAGCAGTTTAATGTCCCGGAGGGAGCAGTACTTC. It encodes CASSLMSRREQYF.